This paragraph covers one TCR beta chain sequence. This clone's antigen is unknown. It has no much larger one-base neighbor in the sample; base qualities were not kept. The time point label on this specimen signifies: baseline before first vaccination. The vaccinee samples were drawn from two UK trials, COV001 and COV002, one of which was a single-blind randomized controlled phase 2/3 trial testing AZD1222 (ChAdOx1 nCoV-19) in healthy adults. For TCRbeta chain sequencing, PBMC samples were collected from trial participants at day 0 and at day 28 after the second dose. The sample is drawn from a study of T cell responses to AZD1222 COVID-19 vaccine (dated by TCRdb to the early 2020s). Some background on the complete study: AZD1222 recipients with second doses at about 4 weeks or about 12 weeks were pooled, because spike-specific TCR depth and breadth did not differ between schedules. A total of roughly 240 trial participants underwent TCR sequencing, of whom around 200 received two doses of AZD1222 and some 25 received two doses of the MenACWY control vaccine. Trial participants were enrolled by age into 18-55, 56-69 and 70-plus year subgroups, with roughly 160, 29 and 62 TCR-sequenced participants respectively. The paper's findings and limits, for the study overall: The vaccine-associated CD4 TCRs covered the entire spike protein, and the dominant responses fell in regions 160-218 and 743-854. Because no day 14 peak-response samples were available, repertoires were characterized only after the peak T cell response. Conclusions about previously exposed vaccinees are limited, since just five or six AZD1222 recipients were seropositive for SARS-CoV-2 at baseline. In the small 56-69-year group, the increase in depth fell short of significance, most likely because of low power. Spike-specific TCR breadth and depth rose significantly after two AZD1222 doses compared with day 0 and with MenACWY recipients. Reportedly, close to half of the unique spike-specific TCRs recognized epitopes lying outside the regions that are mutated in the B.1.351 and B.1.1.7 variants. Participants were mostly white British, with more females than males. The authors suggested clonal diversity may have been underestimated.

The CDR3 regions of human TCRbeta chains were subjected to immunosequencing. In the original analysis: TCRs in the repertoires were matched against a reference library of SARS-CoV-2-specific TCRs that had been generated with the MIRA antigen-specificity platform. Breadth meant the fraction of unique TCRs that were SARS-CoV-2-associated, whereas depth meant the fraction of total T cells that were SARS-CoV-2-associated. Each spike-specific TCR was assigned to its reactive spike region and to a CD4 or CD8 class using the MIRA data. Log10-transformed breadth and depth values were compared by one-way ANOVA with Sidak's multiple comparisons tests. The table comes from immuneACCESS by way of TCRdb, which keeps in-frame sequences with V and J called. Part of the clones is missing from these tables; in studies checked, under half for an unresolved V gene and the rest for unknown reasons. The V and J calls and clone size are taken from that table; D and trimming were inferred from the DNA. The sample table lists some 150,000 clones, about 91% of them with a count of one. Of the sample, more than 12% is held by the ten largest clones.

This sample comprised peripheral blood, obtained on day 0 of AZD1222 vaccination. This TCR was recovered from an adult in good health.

The CDR3 region: CASSNMRGTGGPNTEAFF. The base sequence is TGTGCCAGTAGTAATATGCGGGGGACAGGGGGCCCTAACACTGAAGCTTTCTTT. The chain couples TRBV19 to TRBJ1-1; TRBD1 matches 12 bases in the middle. Trimming leaves V shorter by 4 bases and J shorter by 2 bases, with the junction holding 11 bases beyond the gene matches. Taken from cysteine to phenylalanine, the CDR3 has 18 residues. This entry keeps only the CDR3 DNA: 54 bases, framed from base 1. CDR1 and CDR2 were assigned from the germline V gene (reference sequence) as LNHDA and SQIVND.